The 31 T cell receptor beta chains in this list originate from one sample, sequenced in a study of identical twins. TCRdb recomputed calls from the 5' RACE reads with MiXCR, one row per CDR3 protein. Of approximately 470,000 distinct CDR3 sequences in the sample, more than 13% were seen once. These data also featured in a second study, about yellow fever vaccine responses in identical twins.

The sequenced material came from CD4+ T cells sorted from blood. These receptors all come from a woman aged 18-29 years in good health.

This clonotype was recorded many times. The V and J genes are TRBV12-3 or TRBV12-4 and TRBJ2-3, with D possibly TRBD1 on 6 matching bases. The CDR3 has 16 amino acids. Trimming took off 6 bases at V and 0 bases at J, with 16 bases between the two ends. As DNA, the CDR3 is TGTGCCAGCAGCCTACAGGGTAGTTTGAGCACAGATACGCAGTATTTT. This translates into CASSLQGSLSTDTQYF.

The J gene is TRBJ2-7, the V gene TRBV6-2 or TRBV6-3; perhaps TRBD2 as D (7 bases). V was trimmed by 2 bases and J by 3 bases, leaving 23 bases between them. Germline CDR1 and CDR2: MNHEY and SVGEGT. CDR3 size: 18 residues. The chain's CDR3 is CASSYPQGKGLTLYEQYF. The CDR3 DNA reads TGTGCCAGCAGTTACCCCCAGGGGAAGGGACTAACCCTCTACGAGCAGTACTTC.

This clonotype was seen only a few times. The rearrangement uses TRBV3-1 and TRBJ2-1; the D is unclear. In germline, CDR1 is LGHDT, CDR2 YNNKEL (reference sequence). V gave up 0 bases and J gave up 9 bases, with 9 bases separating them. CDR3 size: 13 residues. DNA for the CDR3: TGTGCCAGCAGCCAAGAACCTAGGTTTGAGCAGTTCTTC. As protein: CASSQEPRFEQFF.

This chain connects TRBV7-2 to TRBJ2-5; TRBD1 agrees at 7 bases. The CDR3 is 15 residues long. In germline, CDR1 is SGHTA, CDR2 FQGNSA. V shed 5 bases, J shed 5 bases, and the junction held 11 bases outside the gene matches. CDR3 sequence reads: CASSPRDSPWETQYF. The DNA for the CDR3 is TGTGCCAGCAGCCCCCGGGACAGCCCATGGGAGACCCAGTACTTC.

CDR3 DNA sequence: TGTGCCAGCTCACAAGGACGGTTGAACACTGAAGCTTTCTTT. Its protein is CASSQGRLNTEAFF. The chain recombines TRBV18 with TRBJ1-1; D not resolved. CDR3 length: 14 residues. Germline values: CDR1 KGHSH, CDR2 LQKENI. Trimming cost V 4 bases and J 0 bases, with 9 bases left between them.

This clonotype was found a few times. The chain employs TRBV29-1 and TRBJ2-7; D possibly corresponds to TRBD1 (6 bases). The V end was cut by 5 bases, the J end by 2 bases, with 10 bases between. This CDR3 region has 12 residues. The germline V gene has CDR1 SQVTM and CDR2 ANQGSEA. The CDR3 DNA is TGCAGCGTTTTGACAGGCACCTACGAGCAGTACTTC. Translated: CSVLTGTYEQYF.

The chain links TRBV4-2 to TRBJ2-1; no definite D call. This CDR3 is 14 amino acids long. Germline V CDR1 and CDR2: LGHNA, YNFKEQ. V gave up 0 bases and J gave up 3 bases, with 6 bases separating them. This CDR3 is CASSQEGLYNEQFF. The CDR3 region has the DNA TGTGCCAGCAGCCAAGAAGGGCTCTACAATGAGCAGTTCTTC.

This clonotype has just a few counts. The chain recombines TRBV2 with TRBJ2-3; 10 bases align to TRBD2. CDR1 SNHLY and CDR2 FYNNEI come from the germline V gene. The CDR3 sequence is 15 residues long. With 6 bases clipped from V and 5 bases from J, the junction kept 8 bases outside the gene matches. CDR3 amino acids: CASRPAGGPGDTQYF. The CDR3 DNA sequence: TGTGCCAGCAGACCAGCGGGGGGGCCGGGAGATACGCAGTATTTT.

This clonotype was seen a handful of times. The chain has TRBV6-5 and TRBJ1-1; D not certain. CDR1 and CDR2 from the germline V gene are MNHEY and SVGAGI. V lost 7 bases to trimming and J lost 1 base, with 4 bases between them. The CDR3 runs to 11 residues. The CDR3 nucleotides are TGTGCCAGCATAAAGAACACTGAAGCTTTCTTT. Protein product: CASIKNTEAFF.

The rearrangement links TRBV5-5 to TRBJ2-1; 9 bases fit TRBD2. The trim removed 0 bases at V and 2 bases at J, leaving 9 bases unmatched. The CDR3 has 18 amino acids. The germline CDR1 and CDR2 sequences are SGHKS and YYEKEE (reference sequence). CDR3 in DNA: TGTGCCAGCAGCTTGGTAGGTGGCGGGGGGGCTCCCTACAATGAGCAGTTCTTC. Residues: CASSLVGGGGAPYNEQFF.

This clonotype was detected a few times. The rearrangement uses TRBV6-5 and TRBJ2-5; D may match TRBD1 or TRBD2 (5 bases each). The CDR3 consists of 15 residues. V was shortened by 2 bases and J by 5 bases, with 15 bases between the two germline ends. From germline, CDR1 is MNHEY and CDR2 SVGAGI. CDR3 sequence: CASSYLQGAGETQYF. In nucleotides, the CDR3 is TGTGCCAGCAGTTACCTTCAGGGAGCAGGCGAGACCCAGTACTTC.

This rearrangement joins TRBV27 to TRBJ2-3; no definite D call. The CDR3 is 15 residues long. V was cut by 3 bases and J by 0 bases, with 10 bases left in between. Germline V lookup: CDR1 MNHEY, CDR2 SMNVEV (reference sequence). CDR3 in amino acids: CASSFRQPSTDTQYF. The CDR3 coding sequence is TGTGCCAGCAGTTTCAGGCAGCCGAGCACAGATACGCAGTATTTT.

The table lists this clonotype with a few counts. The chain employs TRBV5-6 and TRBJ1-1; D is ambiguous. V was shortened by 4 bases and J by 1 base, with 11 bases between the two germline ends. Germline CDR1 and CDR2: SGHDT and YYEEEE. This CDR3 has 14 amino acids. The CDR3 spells CASSITGQNTEAFF. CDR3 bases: TGTGCCAGCAGCATAACCGGGCAGAACACTGAAGCTTTCTTT. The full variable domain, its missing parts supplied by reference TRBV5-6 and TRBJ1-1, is DAGVTQSPTHLIKTRGQQVTLRCSPKSGHDTVSWYQQALGQGPQFIFQYYEEEERQRGNFPDRFSGHQFPNYSSELNVNALLLGDSALYLCASSITGQNTEAFFGQGTRLTVV.

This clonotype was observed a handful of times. The CDR3 here is CASSRPGQRNEQFF. CDR3 DNA: TGCGCCAGCAGCCGCCCGGGACAGCGCAATGAGCAGTTCTTC. The chain has TRBV5-1 and TRBJ2-1, with TRBD1 identical over 7 bases. CDR3 length: 14 amino acids. V trimming: 4 bases; J trimming: 6 bases; junction bases outside the gene matches: 7. Germline CDR1 is SGHRS and CDR2 is YFSETQ.

CDR3: CASSRQGSSTDTQYF. As DNA, the CDR3 is TGTGCCAGCAGCCGACAGGGGTCTAGCACAGATACGCAGTATTTT. The rearrangement links TRBV11-3 to TRBJ2-3; 8 nucleotides align to TRBD1. The CDR3 spans 15 residues. Germline CDR1 and CDR2: SGHNT and YENEEA. V gave up 5 bases and J gave up 0 bases; unmatched junction bases: 4.

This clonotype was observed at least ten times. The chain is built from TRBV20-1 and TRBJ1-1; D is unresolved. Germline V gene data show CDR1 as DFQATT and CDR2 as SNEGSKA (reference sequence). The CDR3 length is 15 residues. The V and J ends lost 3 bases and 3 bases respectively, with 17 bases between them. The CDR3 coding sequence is TGCAGTGCTAGGCGGATCGGCCCACATTACACTGAAGCTTTCTTT. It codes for CSARRIGPHYTEAFF.

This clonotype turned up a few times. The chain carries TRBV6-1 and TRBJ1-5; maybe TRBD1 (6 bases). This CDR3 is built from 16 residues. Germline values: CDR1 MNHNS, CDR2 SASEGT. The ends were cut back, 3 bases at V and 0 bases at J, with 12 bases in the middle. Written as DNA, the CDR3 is TGTGCCAGCAGTGATCCTACAGGGATTAGCAATCAGCCCCAGCATTTT. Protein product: CASSDPTGISNQPQHF.

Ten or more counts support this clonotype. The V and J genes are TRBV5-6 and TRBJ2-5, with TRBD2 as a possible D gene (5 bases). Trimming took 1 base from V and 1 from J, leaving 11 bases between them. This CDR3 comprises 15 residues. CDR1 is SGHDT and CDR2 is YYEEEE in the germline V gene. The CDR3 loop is CASSLSPSGQETQYF. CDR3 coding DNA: TGTGCCAGCAGCTTGAGTCCCAGCGGCCAAGAGACCCAGTACTTC. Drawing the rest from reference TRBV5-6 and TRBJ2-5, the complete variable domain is DAGVTQSPTHLIKTRGQQVTLRCSPKSGHDTVSWYQQALGQGPQFIFQYYEEEERQRGNFPDRFSGHQFPNYSSELNVNALLLGDSALYLCASSLSPSGQETQYFGPGTRLLVL.

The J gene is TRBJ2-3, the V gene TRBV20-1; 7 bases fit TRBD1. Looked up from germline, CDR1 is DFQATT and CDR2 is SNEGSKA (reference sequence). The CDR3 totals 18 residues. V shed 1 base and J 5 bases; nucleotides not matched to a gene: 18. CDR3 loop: CSARVLLSDRVAGDTQYF. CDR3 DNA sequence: TGCAGTGCTAGAGTTCTCTTGTCCGACAGGGTTGCTGGAGATACGCAGTATTTT.

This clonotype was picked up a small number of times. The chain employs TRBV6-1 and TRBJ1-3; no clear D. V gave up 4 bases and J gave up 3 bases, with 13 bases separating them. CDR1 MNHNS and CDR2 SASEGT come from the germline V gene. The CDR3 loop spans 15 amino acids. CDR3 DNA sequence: TGTGCCAGCAGTGCCCCGGGCCCTGGTGGAAACACCATATATTTT. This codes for CASSAPGPGGNTIYF.

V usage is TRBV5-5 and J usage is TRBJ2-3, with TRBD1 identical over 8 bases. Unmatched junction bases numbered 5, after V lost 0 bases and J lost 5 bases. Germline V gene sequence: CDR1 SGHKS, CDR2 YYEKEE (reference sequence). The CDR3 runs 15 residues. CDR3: CASSLGQGAKDTQYF. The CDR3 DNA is TGTGCCAGCAGCTTGGGGCAGGGGGCAAAAGATACGCAGTATTTT.

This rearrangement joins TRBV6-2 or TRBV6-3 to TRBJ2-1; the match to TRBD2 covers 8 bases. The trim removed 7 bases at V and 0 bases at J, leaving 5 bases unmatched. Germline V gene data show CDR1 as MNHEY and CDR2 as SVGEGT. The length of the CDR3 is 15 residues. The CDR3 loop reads CASNLAGSSYNEQFF. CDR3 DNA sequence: TGTGCCAGCAATTTAGCGGGGAGCTCCTACAATGAGCAGTTCTTC.

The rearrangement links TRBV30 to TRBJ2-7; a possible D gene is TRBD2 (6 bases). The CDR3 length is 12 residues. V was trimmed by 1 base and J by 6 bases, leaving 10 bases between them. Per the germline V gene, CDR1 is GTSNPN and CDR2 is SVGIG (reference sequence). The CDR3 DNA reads TGTGCCTGGAGTGAACGGGGGTCCGAGCAGTACTTC. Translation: CAWSERGSEQYF.

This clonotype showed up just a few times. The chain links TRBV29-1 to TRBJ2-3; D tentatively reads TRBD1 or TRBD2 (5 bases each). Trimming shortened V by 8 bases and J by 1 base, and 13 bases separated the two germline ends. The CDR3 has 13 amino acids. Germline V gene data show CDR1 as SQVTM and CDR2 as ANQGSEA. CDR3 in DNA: TGCAGCACGTCGACAGCGGGCACAGATACGCAGTATTTT. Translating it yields CSTSTAGTDTQYF.

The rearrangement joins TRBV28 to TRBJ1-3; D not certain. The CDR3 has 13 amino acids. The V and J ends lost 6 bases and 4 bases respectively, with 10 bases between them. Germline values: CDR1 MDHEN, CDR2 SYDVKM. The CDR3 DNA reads TGTGCCAGCAGGACCGGGCCGGGAAACACCATATATTTT. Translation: CASRTGPGNTIYF.

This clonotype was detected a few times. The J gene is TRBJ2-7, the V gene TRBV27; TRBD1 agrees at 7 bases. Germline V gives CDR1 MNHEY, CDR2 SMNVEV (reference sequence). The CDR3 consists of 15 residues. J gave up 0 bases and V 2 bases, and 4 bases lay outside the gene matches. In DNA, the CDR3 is TGTGCCAGCAGTTTACAAGGGGGCAGCTCCTACGAGCAGTACTTC. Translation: CASSLQGGSSYEQYF.

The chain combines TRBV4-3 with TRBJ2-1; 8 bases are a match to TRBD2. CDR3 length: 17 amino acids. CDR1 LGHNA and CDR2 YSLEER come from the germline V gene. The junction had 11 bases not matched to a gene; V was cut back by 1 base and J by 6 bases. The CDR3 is CASSQAGGQGYGNEQFF. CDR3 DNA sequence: TGCGCCAGCAGCCAAGCGGGAGGGCAGGGGTACGGCAATGAGCAGTTCTTC.

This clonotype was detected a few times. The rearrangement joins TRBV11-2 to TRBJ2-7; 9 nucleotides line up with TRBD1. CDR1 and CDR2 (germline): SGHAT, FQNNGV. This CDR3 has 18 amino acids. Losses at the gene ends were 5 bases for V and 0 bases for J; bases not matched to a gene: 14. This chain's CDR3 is CASSKKTGTGIGSYEQYF. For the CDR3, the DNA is TGTGCCAGCAGCAAGAAAACCGGGACAGGGATCGGCTCCTACGAGCAGTACTTC.

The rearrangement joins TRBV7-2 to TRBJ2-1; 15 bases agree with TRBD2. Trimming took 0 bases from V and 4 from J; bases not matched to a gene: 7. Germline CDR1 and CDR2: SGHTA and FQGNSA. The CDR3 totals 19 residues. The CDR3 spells CASSLAGLAGGLRYNEQFF. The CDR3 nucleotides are TGTGCCAGCAGCTTAGCCGGACTAGCGGGAGGGTTGAGGTACAATGAGCAGTTCTTC.

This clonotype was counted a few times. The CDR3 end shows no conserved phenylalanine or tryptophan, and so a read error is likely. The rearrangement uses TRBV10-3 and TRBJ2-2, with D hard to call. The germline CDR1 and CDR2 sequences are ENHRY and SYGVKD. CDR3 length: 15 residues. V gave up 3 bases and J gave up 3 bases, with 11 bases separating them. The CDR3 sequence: CAISEGSRDTGELFL. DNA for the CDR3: TGTGCCATCAGTGAAGGGTCAAGGGACACCGGGGAGCTGTTTCTT.

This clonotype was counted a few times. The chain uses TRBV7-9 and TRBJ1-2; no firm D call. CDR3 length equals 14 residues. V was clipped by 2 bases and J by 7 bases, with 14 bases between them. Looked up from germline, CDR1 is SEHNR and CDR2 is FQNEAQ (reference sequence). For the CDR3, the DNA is TGTGCCAGCAGCTTATTGGCAGGAGATGGTGGCTACACCTTC. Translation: CASSLLAGDGGYTF.